These 8 T cell receptor beta chains were sequenced from one sample in a study of monozygotic twins with inflammatory bowel disease (dated 2019 in TCRdb). Library preparation was by 5' RACE. For sequencing, an Illumina HiSeq 2500 was employed. The reads went through TCRdb reprocessing, and each CDR3 protein sequence gets one entry with no DNA. The table of this sample itemizes tens of thousands of distinct CDR3 sequences. Together, the top ten hold 7.4% of the sample. The sequenced material came from blood. Receptors were obtained from a human donor with ulcerative colitis or Crohn's disease, or a healthy co-twin of an affected twin (not recorded which).

The V and J genes are TRBV5-1 and TRBJ2-3; TCRdb names TRBD2, which stays unverified in the absence of DNA. Germline V lookup: CDR1 SGHRS, CDR2 YFSETQ. This CDR3 comprises 17 residues. CDR3: CASSLRLRGARTDTQYF.

The chain recombines TRBV11-1 with TRBJ2-7; as DNA is missing, the TRBD2 call by TCRdb cannot be tested. The CDR3 has 16 residues. Germline V gene sequence: CDR1 SGHAT, CDR2 FQDESV (reference sequence). The CDR3 sequence is CASSDGLAGGMYEQYF.

This chain connects TRBV29-1 to TRBJ2-3; the TCRdb call, TRBD1, lacks DNA for checking. The germline gives CDR1 SQVTM, CDR2 ANQGSEA. The CDR3 extends over 12 amino acids. CDR3 residues: CSFTPRGDTQYF.

V is TRBV25-1 and J is TRBJ2-3; TCRdb indicates TRBD1, and absent DNA this call remains unverified. Germline values: CDR1 MGHDK, CDR2 SYGVNS. The CDR3 length is 15 residues. CDR3 loop: CASSLTGTGTDTQYF.

This sequence joins TRBV5-1 and TRBJ2-7. The CDR3 extends over 14 amino acids. The V gene's germline CDR1 is SGHRS and CDR2 YFSETQ. CDR3 region: CASGESTMSYEQYF.

The chain is built from TRBV7-2 and TRBJ1-4; TCRdb names TRBD1, which stays unverified in the absence of DNA. Germline V gene data show CDR1 as SGHTA and CDR2 as FQGNSA. The CDR3 has 14 residues. CDR3 residues: CASSPRQGSEKLFF.

The chain couples TRBV20-1 to TRBJ1-6; the TCRdb D gene call, TRBD1, has no DNA to confirm it. This CDR3 region has 16 residues. Germline V gives CDR1 DFQATT, CDR2 SNEGSKA (reference sequence). The chain's CDR3 is CSAREGTAIGNSPLHF.

The chain recombines TRBV5-1 with TRBJ2-7; TCRdb names TRBD1, which stays unverified in the absence of DNA. Per germline, CDR1 SGHRS and CDR2 YFSETQ. The length of the CDR3 is 13 residues. CDR3 loop: CASQRGPSYEQYF.